This TCR beta chain was sequenced in a study of shared clonotypes between healthy human individuals. Study-level findings and limits: The represented genetic and exposure-history diversity was limited by the small number of donors.

J was trimmed by 0 bases and V by 1 base; bases with no gene match: 2. CDR3 size: 15 residues. Germline V CDR1 and CDR2: SGHTA, FQGNSA. Remarks on this clone: Its matching antigen is unknown. Other nucleotide sequences from this sample produce the same CDR3.

Assay: immunoSEQ multiplex PCR; the TCRdb copy retains only in-frame clones and omits some. Of over a million clones in the sample, approximately 76% were seen once. The J gene is TRBJ2-7, the V gene TRBV7-2, with 8 bases that match TRBD1. The sequence derives from a man between 18 and 29 years old in good health. The source material was memory CD4+ T cells sorted from blood. Subset denoted: CD45RA-negative fraction. The CDR3 reads CASSLGQGSSYEQYF. As DNA, the CDR3 is TGTGCCAGCAGCTTAGGACAGGGGAGCTCCTACGAGCAGTACTTC.